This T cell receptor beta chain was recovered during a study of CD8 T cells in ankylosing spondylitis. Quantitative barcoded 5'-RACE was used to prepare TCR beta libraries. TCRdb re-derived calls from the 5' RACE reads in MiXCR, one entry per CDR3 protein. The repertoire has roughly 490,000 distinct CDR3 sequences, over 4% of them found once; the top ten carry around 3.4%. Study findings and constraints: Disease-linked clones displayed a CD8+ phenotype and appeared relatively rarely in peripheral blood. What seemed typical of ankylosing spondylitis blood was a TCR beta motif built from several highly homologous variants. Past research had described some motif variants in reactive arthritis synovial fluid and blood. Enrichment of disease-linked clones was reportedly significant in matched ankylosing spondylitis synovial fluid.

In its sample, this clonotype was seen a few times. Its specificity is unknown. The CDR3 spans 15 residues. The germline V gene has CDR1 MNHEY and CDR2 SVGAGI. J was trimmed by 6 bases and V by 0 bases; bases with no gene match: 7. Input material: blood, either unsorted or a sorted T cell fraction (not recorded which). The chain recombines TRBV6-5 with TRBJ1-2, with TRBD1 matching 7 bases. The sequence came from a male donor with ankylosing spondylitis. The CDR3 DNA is TGTGCCAGCAGTTACTCGGACAGGCAGCAGAATGGCTACACCTTC. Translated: CASSYSDRQQNGYTF.